This T cell receptor (beta chain) was documented in a study of OX40 agonist ivuxolimab in advanced cancers. Across the study: Hepatocellular carcinoma, melanoma, renal cell or head and neck cancer affected the dose-escalation patients. The group had a mean age of 60 years, ranged from 23 to 79, and was 80% to 85% male.

The study sampled blood at baseline, cycle 4 day 1, and cycle 7 day 1. Of note for this clone: The antigen is not known.

Unmatched junction bases numbered 9, after V lost 5 bases and J lost 6 bases. CDR3 size: 14 residues. Germline CDR1 LNHNV, CDR2 YYDKDF (reference sequence). Measured with immunoSEQ multiplex PCR; TCRdb has only the in-frame clones, and not every one. The sample holds 50,000 to 75,000 clones; around 86% are singletons and the top ten take approximately 3.5%. Broader study findings: With doses of 0.1 to 3.0 mg/kg, CD4+ and CD8+ blood T cells had undergone clonal expansion by week 6.

This TCR was recovered from an adult with an advanced solid tumor such as melanoma, head and neck, liver or kidney cancer. The chain links TRBV15 to TRBJ1-1, with TRBD1 matching 7 bases. This material consisted of CD4+ or CD8+ T cells sorted from blood, taken in a trial of the OX40 agonist ivuxolimab. CDR3 DNA sequence: TGTGCCACCAGCCGACAGGGCCAAATCTCTGAAGCTTTCTTT. Translated: CATSRQGQISEAFF.